This T cell receptor beta chain was documented in a study of OX40 agonist ivuxolimab in advanced cancers. About the study: Patients in the trial were receiving intravenous ivuxolimab every 2 weeks, at doses of 0.01 to 10 mg/kg. Study findings and constraints: The average count of expanded clones was higher among CD8+ T cells than among CD4+.

The count of this clone is one. Its specificity is unknown. Autoimmune disease history or systemic immunosuppression was exclusionary. The data were produced by immunoSEQ multiplex PCR, yet TCRdb's version contains in-frame clones alone and is incomplete. The sample holds around 55,000 clones, about nine tenths seen once. Trimming removed 4 bases from V and 8 bases from J, with 21 bases in between. Germline V gene data show CDR1 as SGDLS and CDR2 as YYNGEE. The CDR3 consists of 15 residues. The V and J genes are TRBV9 and TRBJ1-2, with a possible D match to TRBD1 (6 bases). This sequence originates from an adult with an advanced solid tumor such as melanoma, head and neck, liver or kidney cancer. Sequencing used CD4+ or CD8+ T cells sorted from blood, obtained in a trial of the OX40 agonist ivuxolimab. The CDR3 sequence: CASSPTNRDISGYTF. Written as DNA, the CDR3 is TGTGCCAGCAGCCCAACCAACCGGGACATAAGCGGCTACACCTTC.